The clone carrying this T cell receptor beta chain was counted once. These data originate in a study of blood T cell repertoires in COVID-19. Across the study: COVID-19 samples collected from the United States, Italy and Spain covered acute and convalescent phases. T cells, B-cell-depleted T cells, or PBMCs supplied cDNA or gDNA.

The CDR3 spans 15 residues. J gave up 2 bases and V 5 bases, and 7 bases lay outside the gene matches. Germline loops: CDR1 SGHTA, CDR2 FQGTGA. The authors' processing: Nucleated cell counts were estimated from reference gene primer amplification. Here immunoSEQ multiplex PCR was the method, and the copy in TCRdb shows in-frame clones only, minus some. The V and J calls and clone size were taken over from that table, and D and trimming were inferred from the DNA. The repertoire holds 150,000 to 200,000 clones, with around 82% as singletons. The V gene is TRBV7-3, the J gene TRBJ2-7; 9 bases match TRBD2. The TCR sequence derives from a man aged 55-75 years with active or convalescent COVID-19. Sequencing was performed on peripheral blood. CDR3 DNA: TGTGCCAGCAGCCTTAGCGGGGGCGGTACCTACGAGCAGTACTTC. Translation gives CASSLSGGGTYEQYF.